These 24 T cell receptor beta chains were all obtained from the same sample, sequenced in a study of cytomegalovirus exposure and HLA in healthy donors listed by TCRdb under 2017. Preparation of the library involved the immunoSEQ multiplex PCR assay. A mixture of 60 forward primers for TCR Vbeta segments and 13 reverse primers for TCR Jbeta segments was used in the multiplex PCR. Entries here come from immuneACCESS through TCRdb and include only in-frame sequences with V and J called. Some clones fail to appear in such tables; in the studies checked, an unresolved V gene covers under half of the shortfall, and the cause of the remainder is unknown. In this sample's table one finds roughly 36,000 clones. The leading ten clones occupy 3.2% of the sample. The source material was PBMCs. These receptors were obtained from a woman in her twenties or thirties in good health and CMV-seropositive.

The DNA for the CDR3 is TGTGCCATCAGGACAGGGCAGGATGGCTACACCTTC. This codes for CAIRTGQDGYTF. The chain has TRBV10-3 and TRBJ1-2; TRBD1 matches at 7 bases. The CDR3 is made up of 12 amino acids. Germline assignment: CDR1 ENHRY and CDR2 SYGVKD. Trimming at V came to 6 bases and at J to 6 bases, leaving 4 bases not matched to a gene.

This rearrangement joins TRBV19 to TRBJ2-5, with 8 bases aligning to TRBD1. This CDR3 region has 13 residues. V lost 6 bases and J lost 6; bases outside the gene matches: 6. CDR1 and CDR2 from the germline V gene are LNHDA and SQIVND (reference sequence). The CDR3 sequence: CASRITGGQTQYF. The CDR3 coding sequence is TGTGCCAGTAGGATAACAGGGGGGCAGACCCAGTACTTC.

CDR3 nucleotides: TGTGCCAGCAGTCCCCAGGTTGAGTCCTATGGCTACACCTTC. As protein: CASSPQVESYGYTF. This rearrangement joins TRBV6-1 to TRBJ1-2; D unclear. The CDR3 is 14 amino acids. V lost 5 bases and J lost 4, with 14 bases in between. Germline V lookup: CDR1 MNHNS, CDR2 SASEGT.

The rearrangement uses TRBV6-5 and TRBJ1-6, with D uncertain. Germline V gene lookup returns CDR1 MNHEY and CDR2 SVGAGI. CDR3 length: 14 amino acids. Deletions cut 6 bases from V and 5 bases from J, with 11 bases between. The CDR3 protein is CASRMDGNNSPLHF. In DNA form, the CDR3 reads TGTGCCAGCAGAATGGACGGGAATAATTCACCCCTCCACTTT.

The chain couples TRBV6-6 to TRBJ1-3, with D tentatively TRBD1 (6 bases). The germline V gene encodes CDR1 MNHNY and CDR2 SVGAGI (reference sequence). V was cut by 6 bases and J by 2 bases, with 11 bases left in between. The CDR3 runs 14 residues. The DNA for the CDR3 is TGTGCCAGCAGGGACAGCAAACCTGGAAACACCATATATTTT. Translating gives CASRDSKPGNTIYF.

The chain couples TRBV7-9 to TRBJ1-2, with D unclear. This CDR3 has 14 residues. Trimming cost V 1 base and J 3 bases, with 9 bases left between them. Germline loops: CDR1 SEHNR, CDR2 FQNEAQ (reference sequence). This CDR3 reads CASSLEAGDYGYTF. CDR3 in DNA: TGTGCCAGCAGCTTAGAAGCAGGCGACTATGGCTACACCTTC.

The CDR3 protein is CASRQGGGGYTF. The CDR3, as DNA: TGTGCCAGCAGGCAGGGTGGCGGTGGCTACACCTTC. The chain uses TRBV25-1 and TRBJ1-2; possibly TRBD1 for D (5 bases). Germline V CDR1 and CDR2: MGHDK, SYGVNS. The CDR3 sequence is 12 residues long. Trimming left V 6 bases short and J 7 bases short, with 12 bases between.

CDR3 in amino acids: CASSKPAVAEAFF. CDR3 nucleotide sequence: TGTGCCAGCAGCAAACCCGCAGTGGCTGAAGCTTTCTTT. The gene calls are TRBV6-5 and TRBJ1-1; D call uncertain. The CDR3 loop spans 13 amino acids. Deletions cut 6 bases from V and 6 bases from J, with 14 bases between. Per the germline V gene, CDR1 is MNHEY and CDR2 is SVGAGI.

The chain is built from TRBV5-6 and TRBJ2-1, with 16 bases matching TRBD2. V was clipped by 0 bases and J by 5 bases; unmatched bases: 5. The CDR3 is 18 amino acids. The germline CDR1 and CDR2 sequences are SGHDT and YYEEEE. The CDR3 reads CASSLAGLAGGRNNEQFF. CDR3 DNA: TGTGCCAGCAGCTTGGCGGGACTAGCGGGGGGGCGGAACAATGAGCAGTTCTTC.

V gene TRBV28 combines with J gene TRBJ2-2; D unresolved. V was cut by 3 bases and J by 5 bases, with 19 bases left in between. The CDR3 consists of 17 residues. Germline lookup yields CDR1 MDHEN and CDR2 SYDVKM. As DNA, the CDR3 is TGTGCCAGCAGTTTTGACTTGGGTGTTGTTGGAACCGGGGAGCTGTTTTTT. This sequence encodes CASSFDLGVVGTGELFF.

The chain links TRBV5-1 to TRBJ2-1; D is perhaps TRBD2 (5 bases). The CDR3 contains 16 residues. V was pared by 1 base and J by 0 bases, with 11 bases between. Looked up from germline, CDR1 is SGHRS and CDR2 is YFSETQ. Here the CDR3 reads CASSLLGSNSYNEQFF. The CDR3 DNA reads as TGCGCCAGCAGCTTGTTAGGGAGTAACTCCTACAATGAGCAGTTCTTC.

The chain is built from TRBV4-1 and TRBJ1-3; a possible D gene is TRBD1 (6 bases). V shed 4 bases and J shed 0 bases, with 10 bases lying between them. CDR1 MGHRA and CDR2 YSYEKL come from the germline V gene. CDR3 length: 15 amino acids. The CDR3 DNA is TGCGCCAGCAGCCCACAGGGCTTCTCTGGAAACACCATATATTTT. It translates to CASSPQGFSGNTIYF.

The chain employs TRBV5-6 and TRBJ1-1, with TRBD1 matching 10 bases. CDR3 length: 14 residues. Looked up from germline, CDR1 is SGHDT and CDR2 is YYEEEE. V was clipped by 3 bases and J by 7 bases; unmatched bases: 6. Here the CDR3 DNA reads TGTGCCAGCAGCTGGGGGACAGGGGCCATTGAAGCTTTCTTT. Translating it yields CASSWGTGAIEAFF.

The CDR3 is CASSQTDSYEQYF. As DNA, the CDR3 is TGTGCCAGCTCACAAACAGACTCCTACGAGCAGTACTTC. V usage is TRBV18 and J usage is TRBJ2-7; D gene unclear. This CDR3 spans 13 amino acids. CDR1 is KGHSH, CDR2 LQKENI, per germline. Trimming left V 4 bases short and J 0 bases short, with 7 bases between.

The CDR3 sequence: CASSLGEGQLFF. Here the CDR3 DNA reads TGTGCCAGCAGCTTGGGGGAGGGACAACTGTTTTTT. J is TRBJ1-4 and V is TRBV5-6; D is perhaps TRBD1 (5 bases). The V end was cut by 0 bases, the J end by 12 bases, with 9 bases between. This CDR3 is 12 amino acids long. CDR1 is SGHDT, CDR2 YYEEEE, per germline.

The V call is TRBV6-6, the J call TRBJ2-2, with 7 nucleotides matching TRBD2. The CDR3 length is 16 residues. CDR1 is MNHNY and CDR2 is SVGAGI in the germline V gene (reference sequence). Unmatched junction bases numbered 11, after V lost 6 bases and J lost 4 bases. CDR3 nucleotides: TGTGCCAGCAGAAAAACCGGGACTAAGGGCACCGGGGAGCTGTTTTTT. This gives the protein CASRKTGTKGTGELFF.

The chain is built from TRBV11-2 and TRBJ2-3, with D tentatively TRBD2 (6 bases). CDR3 length equals 15 residues. Germline V gene lookup returns CDR1 SGHAT and CDR2 FQNNGV. Trimming removed 8 bases from V and 6 bases from J, with 21 bases in between. The CDR3 here is CASLLAGVATDTQYF. Here the CDR3 DNA reads TGTGCCAGCCTACTAGCAGGAGTAGCCACGGATACGCAGTATTTT. Full variable domain (remainder filled in from reference TRBV11-2 and TRBJ2-3): EAGVAQSPRYKIIEKRQSVAFWCNPISGHATLYWYQQILGQGPKLLIQFQNNGVVDDSQLPKDRFSAERLKGVDSTLKIQPAKLEDSAVYLCASLLAGVATDTQYFGPGTRLTVL.

V and J are TRBV27 and TRBJ2-5; 7 bases line up with TRBD1. CDR3 length: 14 residues. Germline CDR1 MNHEY, CDR2 SMNVEV (reference sequence). With V trimmed by 5 bases and J by 1 base, 4 bases remained unmatched. The CDR3 protein is CASSPTGAQETQYF. In nucleotides, the CDR3 is TGTGCCAGCAGTCCTACAGGGGCCCAAGAGACCCAGTACTTC.

V is TRBV19 and J is TRBJ2-2, with a weak D call TRBD2 (7 bases). CDR3 size: 16 residues. Germline V gene sequence: CDR1 LNHDA, CDR2 SQIVND (reference sequence). Trimming pared 3 bases from V and 1 base from J, leaving 12 bases between. This CDR3 is CASSMGGPLNTGELFF. The CDR3 bases are TGTGCCAGTAGTATGGGGGGGCCCCTGAACACCGGGGAGCTGTTTTTT.

Of note for this clone: The sample carries other DNA sequences with the same CDR3. V and J are TRBV6-5 and TRBJ2-2; 7 bases match TRBD1. Germline V CDR1 and CDR2: MNHEY, SVGAGI. The J segment lost 7 bases and the V segment lost 6 bases, leaving 11 bases of the junction unmatched. The CDR3 totals 15 residues. As DNA, the CDR3 is TGTGCCAGCAGGGACCCCACAGGGGTGGTCGGGGAGCTGTTTTTT. Protein sequence: CASRDPTGVVGELFF.

The gene calls are TRBV7-9 and TRBJ2-5, with 8 nucleotides matching TRBD2. The germline gives CDR1 SEHNR, CDR2 FQNEAQ (reference sequence). V dropped 3 bases and J dropped 6; count of bases not matched to a gene: 12. The CDR3 is 16 residues long. The CDR3 reads CASSFGGGSPLKTQYF. CDR3 nucleotide sequence: TGTGCCAGCAGCTTCGGGGGGGGATCTCCATTAAAGACCCAGTACTTC.

This chain connects TRBV29-1 to TRBJ1-1; a possible D gene is TRBD1 (6 bases). V lost 4 bases, J lost 5 bases, and 17 bases lay in between. CDR3 length: 14 amino acids. Germline assignment: CDR1 SQVTM and CDR2 ANQGSEA. CDR3 coding DNA: TGCAGCGTTGTGGGCCAGGGGCGACGGACTGAAGCTTTCTTT. It specifies CSVVGQGRRTEAFF.

The chain recombines TRBV5-1 with TRBJ1-6, with D possibly TRBD1 on 6 matching bases. CDR3 length: 18 residues. V lost 0 bases and J lost 9, with 22 bases in between. Germline V gene lookup returns CDR1 SGHRS and CDR2 YFSETQ. This CDR3 reads CASSLESGVGGGTSPLHF. The CDR3 DNA reads as TGCGCCAGCAGCTTGGAATCAGGGGTCGGCGGAGGCACTTCACCCCTCCACTTT. Drawing the rest from reference TRBV5-1 and TRBJ1-6, the complete variable domain is KAGVTQTPRYLIKTRGQQVTLSCSPISGHRSVSWYQQTPGQGLQFLFEYFSETQRNKGNFPGRFSGRQFSNSRSEMNVSTLELGDSALYLCASSLESGVGGGTSPLHFGNGTRLTVT.

J is TRBJ2-7 and V is TRBV2, with 7 bases fitting TRBD1. The germline V gene has CDR1 SNHLY and CDR2 FYNNEI. There are 12 residues in the CDR3. V lost 10 bases, J lost 3 bases, and 6 bases stayed unmatched. The CDR3 loop is CATGQASYEQYF. The DNA for the CDR3 is TGTGCCACCGGACAGGCCAGCTACGAGCAGTACTTC.